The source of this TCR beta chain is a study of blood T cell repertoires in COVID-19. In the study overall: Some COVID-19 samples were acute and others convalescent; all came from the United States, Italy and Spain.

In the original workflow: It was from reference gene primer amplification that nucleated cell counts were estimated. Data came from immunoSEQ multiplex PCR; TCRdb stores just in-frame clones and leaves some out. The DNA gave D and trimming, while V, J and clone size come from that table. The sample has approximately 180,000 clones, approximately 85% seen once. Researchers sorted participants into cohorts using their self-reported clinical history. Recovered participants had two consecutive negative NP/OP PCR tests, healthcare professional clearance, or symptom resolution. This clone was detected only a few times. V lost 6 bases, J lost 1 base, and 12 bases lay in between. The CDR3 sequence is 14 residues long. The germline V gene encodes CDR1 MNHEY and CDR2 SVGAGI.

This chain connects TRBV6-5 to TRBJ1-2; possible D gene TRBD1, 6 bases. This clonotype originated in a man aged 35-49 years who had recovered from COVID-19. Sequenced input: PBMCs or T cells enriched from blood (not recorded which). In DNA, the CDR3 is TGTGCCAGCAGGCCCGGACAGTATAACTATGGCTACACCTTC. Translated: CASRPGQYNYGYTF.